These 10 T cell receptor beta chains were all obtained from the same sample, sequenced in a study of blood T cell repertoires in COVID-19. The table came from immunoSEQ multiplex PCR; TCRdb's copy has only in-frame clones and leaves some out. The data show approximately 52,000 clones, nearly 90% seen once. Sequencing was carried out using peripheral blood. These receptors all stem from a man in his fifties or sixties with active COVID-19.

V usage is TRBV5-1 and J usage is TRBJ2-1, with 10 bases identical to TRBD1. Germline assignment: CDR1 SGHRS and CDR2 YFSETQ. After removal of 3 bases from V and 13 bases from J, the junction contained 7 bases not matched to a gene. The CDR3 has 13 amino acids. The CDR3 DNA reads TGCGCCAGCAGCTCCCCGGGACAGGGGTCCCAGTTCTTC. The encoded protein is CASSSPGQGSQFF.

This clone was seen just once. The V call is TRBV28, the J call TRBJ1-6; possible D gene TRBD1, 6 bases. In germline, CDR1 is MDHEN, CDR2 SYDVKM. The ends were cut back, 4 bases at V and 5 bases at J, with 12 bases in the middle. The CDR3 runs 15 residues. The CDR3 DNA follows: TGTGCCAGCAGTTCTGGACAGAGAAATAATTCACCCCTCCACTTT. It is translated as CASSSGQRNNSPLHF.

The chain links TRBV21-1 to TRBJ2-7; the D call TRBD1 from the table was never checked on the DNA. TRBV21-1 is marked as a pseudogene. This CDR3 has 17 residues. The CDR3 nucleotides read TGTGCCAGCAGCAAAGCCCAAAGCAGGGCATGGAGCTACGAGCAGTACTTC. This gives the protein CASSKAQSRAWSYEQYF.

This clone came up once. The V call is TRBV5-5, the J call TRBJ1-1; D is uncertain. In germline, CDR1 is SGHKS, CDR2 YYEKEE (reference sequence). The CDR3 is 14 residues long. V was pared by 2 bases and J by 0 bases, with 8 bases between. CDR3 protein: CASSLTIVNTEAFF. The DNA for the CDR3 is TGTGCCAGCAGCTTAACAATCGTGAACACTGAAGCTTTCTTT.

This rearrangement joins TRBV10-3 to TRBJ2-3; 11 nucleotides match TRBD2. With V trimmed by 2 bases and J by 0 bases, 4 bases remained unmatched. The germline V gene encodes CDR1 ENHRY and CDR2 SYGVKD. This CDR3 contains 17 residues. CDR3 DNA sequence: TGTGCCATCAGTGAGACTAGCGGGAGACCGAGCACAGATACGCAGTATTTT. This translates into CAISETSGRPSTDTQYF.

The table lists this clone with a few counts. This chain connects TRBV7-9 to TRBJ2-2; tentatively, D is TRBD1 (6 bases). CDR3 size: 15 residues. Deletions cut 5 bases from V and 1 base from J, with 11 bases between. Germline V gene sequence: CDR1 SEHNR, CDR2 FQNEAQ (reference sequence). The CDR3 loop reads CASSQDRMNTGELFF. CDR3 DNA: TGTGCCAGCAGCCAAGACAGGATGAACACCGGGGAGCTGTTTTTT.

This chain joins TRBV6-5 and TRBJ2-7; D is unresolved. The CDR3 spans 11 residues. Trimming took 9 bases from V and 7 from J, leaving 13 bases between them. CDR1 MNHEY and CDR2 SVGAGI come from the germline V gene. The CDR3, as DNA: TGTGCCAGGACGGCCATCGGGGAGCAGTACTTC. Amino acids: CARTAIGEQYF.

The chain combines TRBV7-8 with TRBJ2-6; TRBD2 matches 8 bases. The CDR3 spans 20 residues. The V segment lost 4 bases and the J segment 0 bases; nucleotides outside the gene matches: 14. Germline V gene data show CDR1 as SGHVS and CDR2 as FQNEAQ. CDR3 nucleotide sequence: TGTGCCAGCAGCTCCCCCGTCGCTAGCGGGCCTCGCTCTGGGGCCAACGTCCTGACTTTC. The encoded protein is CASSSPVASGPRSGANVLTF.

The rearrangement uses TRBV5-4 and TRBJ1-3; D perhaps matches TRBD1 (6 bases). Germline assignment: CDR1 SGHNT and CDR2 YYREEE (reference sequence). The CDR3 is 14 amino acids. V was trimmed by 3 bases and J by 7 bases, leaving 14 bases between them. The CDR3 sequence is CASSSSGEGNTIYF. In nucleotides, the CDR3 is TGTGCCAGCAGCTCCTCAGGGGAAGGCAACACCATATATTTT.

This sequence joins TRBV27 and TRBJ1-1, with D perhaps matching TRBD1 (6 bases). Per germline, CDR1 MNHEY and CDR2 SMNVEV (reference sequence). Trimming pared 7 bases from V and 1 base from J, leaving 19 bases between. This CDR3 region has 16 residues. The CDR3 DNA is TGTGCCAGCACCAAGGACAGATCATCTAGGAACACTGAAGCTTTCTTT. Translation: CASTKDRSSRNTEAFF.